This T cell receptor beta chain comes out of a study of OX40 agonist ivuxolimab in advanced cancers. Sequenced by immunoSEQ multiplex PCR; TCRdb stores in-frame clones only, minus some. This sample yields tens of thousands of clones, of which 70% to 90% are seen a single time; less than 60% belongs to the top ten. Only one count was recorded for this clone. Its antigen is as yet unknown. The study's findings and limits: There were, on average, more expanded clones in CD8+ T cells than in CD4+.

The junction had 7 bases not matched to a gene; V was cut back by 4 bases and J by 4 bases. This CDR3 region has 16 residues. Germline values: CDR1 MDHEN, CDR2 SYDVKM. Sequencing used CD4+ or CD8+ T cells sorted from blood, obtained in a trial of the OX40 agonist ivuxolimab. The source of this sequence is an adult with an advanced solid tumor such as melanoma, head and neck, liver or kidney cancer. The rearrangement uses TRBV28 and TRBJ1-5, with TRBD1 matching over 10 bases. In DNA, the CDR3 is TGTGCCAGCAGTTACCGGGACAGGGGTCCTAATCAGCCCCAGCATTTT. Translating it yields CASSYRDRGPNQPQHF.